The present T cell receptor beta chain was sequenced within a study of shared clonotypes between healthy human individuals. This clone was counted between two and nine times. V dropped 1 base and J dropped 0 bases, with 16 bases sitting between them. Germline CDR1 is SGHVS and CDR2 is FQNEAQ. There are 17 residues in the CDR3. Genomic DNA of each subset was evenly split across several immunoSEQ plates. The table came from immunoSEQ multiplex PCR; TCRdb's copy has only in-frame clones and leaves some out. Altogether hundreds of thousands of clones are present, 85% to 95% being singletons, with the ten largest covering about 0.11%. It was CD45RO-negative cells, positively selected for CCR7, that made up naive CD8 cells, with terminally differentiated effector memory CD45RA+ cells excluded.

The clonotype was recovered from a woman aged 25 to 39 in good health. Material: naive CD8+ T cells sorted from blood. V usage is TRBV7-8 and J usage is TRBJ2-7, with a possible D match to TRBD2 (6 bases). CDR3 in DNA: TGTGCCAGCAGCTTAGTCGGGGGATCCTCTAACTCCTACGAGCAGTACTTC. Translation: CASSLVGGSSNSYEQYF. Full variable domain (missing parts from reference TRBV7-8 and TRBJ2-7): GAGVSQSPRYKVAKRGQDVALRCDPISGHVSLFWYQQALGQGPEFLTYFQNEAQLDKSGLPSDRFFAERPEGSVSTLKIQRTQQEDSAVYLCASSLVGGSSNSYEQYFGPGTRLTVT.